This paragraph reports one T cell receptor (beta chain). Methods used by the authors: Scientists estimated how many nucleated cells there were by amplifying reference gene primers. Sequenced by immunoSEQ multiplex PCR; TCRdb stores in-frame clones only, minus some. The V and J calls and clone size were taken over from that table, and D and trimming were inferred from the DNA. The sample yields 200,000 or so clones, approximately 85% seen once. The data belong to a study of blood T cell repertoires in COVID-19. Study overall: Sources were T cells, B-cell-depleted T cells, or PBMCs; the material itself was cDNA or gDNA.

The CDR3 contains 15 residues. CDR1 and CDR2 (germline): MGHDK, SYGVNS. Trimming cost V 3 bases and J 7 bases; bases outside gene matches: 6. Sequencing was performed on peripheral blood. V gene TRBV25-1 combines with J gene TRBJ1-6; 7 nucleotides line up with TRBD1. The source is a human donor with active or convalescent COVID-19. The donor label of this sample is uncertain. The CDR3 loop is CASSEPGTVNSPLHF. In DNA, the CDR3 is TGTGCCAGCAGTGAGCCAGGGACAGTAAATTCACCCCTCCACTTT.